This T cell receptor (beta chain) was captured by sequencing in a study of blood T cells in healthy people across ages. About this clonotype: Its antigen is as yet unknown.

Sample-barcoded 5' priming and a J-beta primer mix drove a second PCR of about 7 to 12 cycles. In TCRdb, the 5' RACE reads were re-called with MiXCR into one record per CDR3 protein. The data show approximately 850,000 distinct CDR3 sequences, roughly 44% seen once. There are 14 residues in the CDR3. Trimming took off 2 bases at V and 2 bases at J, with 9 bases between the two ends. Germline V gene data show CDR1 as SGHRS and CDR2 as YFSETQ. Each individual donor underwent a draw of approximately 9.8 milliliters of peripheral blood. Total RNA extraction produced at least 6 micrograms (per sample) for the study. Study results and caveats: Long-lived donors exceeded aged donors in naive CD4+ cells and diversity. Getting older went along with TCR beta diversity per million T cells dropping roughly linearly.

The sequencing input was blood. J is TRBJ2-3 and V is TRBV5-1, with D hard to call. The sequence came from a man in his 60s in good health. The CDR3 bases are TGCGCCAGCAGCTTTAACAGCCTCACAGATACGCAGTATTTT. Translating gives CASSFNSLTDTQYF.